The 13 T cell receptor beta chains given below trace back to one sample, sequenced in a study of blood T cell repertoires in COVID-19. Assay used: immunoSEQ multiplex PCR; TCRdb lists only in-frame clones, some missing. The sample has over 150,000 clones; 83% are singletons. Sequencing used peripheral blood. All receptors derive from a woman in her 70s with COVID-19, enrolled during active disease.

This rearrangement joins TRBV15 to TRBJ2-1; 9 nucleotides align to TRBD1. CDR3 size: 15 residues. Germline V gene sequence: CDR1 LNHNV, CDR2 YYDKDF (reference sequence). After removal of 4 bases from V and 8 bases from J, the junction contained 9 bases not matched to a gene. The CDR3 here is CATSKMTGGLDEQFF. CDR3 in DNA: TGTGCCACCAGCAAAATGACAGGGGGTCTCGATGAGCAGTTCTTC.

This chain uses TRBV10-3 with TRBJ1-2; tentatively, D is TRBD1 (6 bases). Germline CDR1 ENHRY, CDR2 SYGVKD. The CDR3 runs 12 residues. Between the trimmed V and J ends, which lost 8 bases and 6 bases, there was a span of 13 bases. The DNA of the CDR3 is TGTGCCATCTCGGCAGGGGACCATGGCTACACCTTC. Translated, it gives CAISAGDHGYTF.

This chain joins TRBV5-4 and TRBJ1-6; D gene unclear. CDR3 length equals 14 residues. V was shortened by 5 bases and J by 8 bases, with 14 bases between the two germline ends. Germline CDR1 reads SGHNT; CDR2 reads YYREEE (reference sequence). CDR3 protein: CASRSGLGDSPLHF. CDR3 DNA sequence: TGTGCCAGCAGGTCAGGATTAGGCGATTCACCCCTCCACTTT.

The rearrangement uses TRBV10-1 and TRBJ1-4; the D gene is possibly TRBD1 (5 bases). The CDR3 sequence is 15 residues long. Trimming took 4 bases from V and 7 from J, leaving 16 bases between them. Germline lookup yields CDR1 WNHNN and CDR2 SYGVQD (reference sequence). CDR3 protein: CASSGGGAASEKLFF. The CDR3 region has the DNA TGCGCCAGCAGTGGTGGAGGGGCCGCGTCTGAAAAACTGTTTTTT.

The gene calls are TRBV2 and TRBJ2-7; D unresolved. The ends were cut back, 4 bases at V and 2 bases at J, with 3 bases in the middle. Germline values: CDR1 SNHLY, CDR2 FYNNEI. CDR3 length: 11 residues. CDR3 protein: CASSGAYEQYF. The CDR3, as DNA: TGTGCCAGCAGTGGCGCCTACGAGCAGTACTTC.

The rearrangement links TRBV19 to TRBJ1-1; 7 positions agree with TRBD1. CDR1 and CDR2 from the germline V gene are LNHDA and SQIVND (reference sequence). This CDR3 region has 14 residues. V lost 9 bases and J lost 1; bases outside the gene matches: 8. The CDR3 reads CASSLQGGNTEAFF. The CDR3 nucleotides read TGTGCCAGCTCTCTGCAGGGGGGGAACACTGAAGCTTTCTTT.

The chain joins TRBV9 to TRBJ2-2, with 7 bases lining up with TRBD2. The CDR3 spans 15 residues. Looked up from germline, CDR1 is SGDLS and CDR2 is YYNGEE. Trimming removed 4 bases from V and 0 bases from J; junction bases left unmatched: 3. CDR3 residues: CASSQSGTNTGELFF. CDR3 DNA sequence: TGTGCCAGCAGCCAGAGCGGGACGAACACCGGGGAGCTGTTTTTT.

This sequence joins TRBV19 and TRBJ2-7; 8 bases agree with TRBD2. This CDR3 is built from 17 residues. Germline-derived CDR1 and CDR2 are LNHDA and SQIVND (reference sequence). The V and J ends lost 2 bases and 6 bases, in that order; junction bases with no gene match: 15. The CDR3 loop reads CASSISSGSTLFSEQYF. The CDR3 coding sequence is TGTGCCAGTAGTATATCGAGCGGGAGTACCTTATTCTCCGAGCAGTACTTC.

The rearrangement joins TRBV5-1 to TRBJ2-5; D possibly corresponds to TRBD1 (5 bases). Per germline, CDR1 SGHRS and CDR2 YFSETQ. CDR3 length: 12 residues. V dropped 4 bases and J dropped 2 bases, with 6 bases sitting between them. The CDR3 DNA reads TGCGCCAGCAGCGACAGTCAAGAGACCCAGTACTTC. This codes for CASSDSQETQYF.

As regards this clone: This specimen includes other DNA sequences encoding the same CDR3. CDR3 amino acids: CASSPRTGGLTEAFF. Written as DNA, the CDR3 is TGTGCCAGCTCACCGAGGACAGGGGGCCTCACTGAAGCTTTCTTT. This chain uses TRBV18 with TRBJ1-1; 11 bases line up with TRBD1. Trimming at V came to 3 bases and at J to 4 bases, leaving 4 bases not matched to a gene. The CDR3 runs to 15 residues. Looked up from germline, CDR1 is KGHSH and CDR2 is LQKENI.

The CDR3 spells CAISPGQGITDTQYF. In DNA, the CDR3 is TGTGCCATCAGCCCGGGACAGGGTATCACAGATACGCAGTATTTT. The gene calls are TRBV10-3 and TRBJ2-3, with 9 bases matching TRBD1. This CDR3 region has 15 residues. V lost 6 bases, J lost 2 bases, and 6 bases stayed unmatched. Germline assignment: CDR1 ENHRY and CDR2 SYGVKD.

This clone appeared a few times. The DNA of the CDR3 is TGTGCCACCAGCGCGTCCTTTTCTCTAGGTCAGGATACGCAGTATTTT. Amino acids: CATSASFSLGQDTQYF. The gene calls are TRBV15 and TRBJ2-3; D remains unclear. Germline values: CDR1 LNHNV, CDR2 YYDKDF (reference sequence). Trimming took 5 bases from V and 6 from J, leaving 21 bases between them. The CDR3 has 16 amino acids.

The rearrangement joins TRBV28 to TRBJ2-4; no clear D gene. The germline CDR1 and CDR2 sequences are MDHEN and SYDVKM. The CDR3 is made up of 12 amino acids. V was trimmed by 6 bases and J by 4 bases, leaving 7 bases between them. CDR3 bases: TGTGCCAGCAGCGTGAGAAAAAACATTCAGTACTTC. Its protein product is CASSVRKNIQYF.